This T cell receptor beta chain was recovered during a study of blood T cell repertoires in COVID-19. Whole-study context: Both acute and convalescent COVID-19 samples were obtained from the United States, Italy and Spain. In each case, the material was cDNA or gDNA derived from T cells, B-cell-depleted T cells, or PBMCs.

Germline V gene data show CDR1 as SGHRS and CDR2 as YFSETQ. Unmatched junction bases numbered 3, after V lost 2 bases and J lost 3 bases. The CDR3 has 14 amino acids. In the authors' methods: Estimated nucleated cell counts came from reference gene primer amplification. Repertoires were generated with immunoSEQ multiplex PCR, while TCRdb's copy carries only in-frame clones and drops some. That table furnishes V, J and clone size, whereas the DNA furnished D and trimming. The data show just over 250,000 clones, 86% seen once. Sequencing used peripheral blood. This sequence joins TRBV5-1 and TRBJ2-3; the match to TRBD2 covers 7 bases. This sequence was found in a middle-aged man who had recovered from COVID-19. The chain's CDR3 is CASSFTGRTDTQYF. DNA of the CDR3: TGCGCCAGCAGCTTTACCGGGAGGACAGATACGCAGTATTTT.